Shown below are 32 T cell receptor beta chains from a single sample sequenced in a study of blood T cell repertoires in COVID-19. The protocol was immunoSEQ multiplex PCR, while the TCRdb copy is restricted to in-frame clones and leaves out a portion. Of about 210,000 clones listed, roughly 78% are singletons. Sequencing input: peripheral blood. These receptors all come from a woman between 40 and 55 years old with acute or convalescent COVID-19.

V gene TRBV6-2 or TRBV6-3 combines with J gene TRBJ2-1, with 8 bases that match TRBD1. Germline CDR1 reads MNHEY; CDR2 reads SVGEGT. The CDR3 has 16 amino acids. The trim removed 5 bases at V and 1 base at J, leaving 7 bases unmatched. As DNA, the CDR3 is TGTGCCAGCAGTAGGACTGGGGACAGGTCCTACAATGAGCAGTTCTTC. It specifies CASSRTGDRSYNEQFF.

The chain carries TRBV10-3 and TRBJ2-1, with TRBD2 identical over 9 bases. Germline CDR1 is ENHRY and CDR2 is SYGVKD. The CDR3 has 19 residues. V dropped 2 bases and J dropped 0; count of bases not matched to a gene: 11. The CDR3 sequence: CAISEIRLAGTHSYNEQFF. For the CDR3, the DNA is TGTGCCATCAGTGAGATACGGCTAGCGGGGACCCACTCCTACAATGAGCAGTTCTTC.

The chain is built from TRBV7-9 and TRBJ2-1, with TRBD2 matching 12 bases. Germline V gene sequence: CDR1 SEHNR, CDR2 FQNEAQ (reference sequence). Germline trimming cut 5 bases from V and 10 bases from J; bases unmatched to any gene: 12. The CDR3 runs 16 residues. CDR3 in amino acids: CASSLPLGLAGWEQFF. The CDR3 region has the DNA TGTGCCAGCAGCCTACCCCTAGGACTAGCGGGATGGGAGCAGTTCTTC.

The gene calls are TRBV4-3 and TRBJ1-2, with 11 positions matching TRBD1. The V gene's germline CDR1 is LGHNA and CDR2 YSLEER. The CDR3 is 16 amino acids. V lost 8 bases to trimming and J lost 1 base; unmatched junction nucleotides: 9. The CDR3 DNA follows: TGCGCCAGCTCGGAAGGGACAGGGGGTAGTAACTATGGCTACACCTTC. It codes for CASSEGTGGSNYGYTF.

The chain uses TRBV9 and TRBJ1-3; D perhaps matches TRBD1 (6 bases). Germline values: CDR1 SGDLS, CDR2 YYNGEE. V shed 0 bases and J shed 2 bases, with 18 bases lying between them. The CDR3 consists of 18 residues. The CDR3 sequence is CASSVDPRDNVAGNTIYF. For the CDR3, the DNA is TGTGCCAGCAGCGTAGACCCCCGGGACAATGTAGCTGGAAACACCATATATTTT.

This clone was seen ten or more times. The V call is TRBV9, the J call TRBJ1-6; TRBD1 aligns across 7 bases. Germline CDR1 reads SGDLS; CDR2 reads YYNGEE. The CDR3 runs to 15 residues. V gave up 4 bases and J gave up 6 bases; unmatched junction bases: 7. Here the CDR3 DNA reads TGTGCCAGCAGCTTCGACAGGGCTGGTAATTCACCCCTCCACTTT. Encoded protein: CASSFDRAGNSPLHF.

V usage is TRBV4-1 and J usage is TRBJ2-7; TRBD2 agrees at 7 bases. In germline, CDR1 is MGHRA, CDR2 YSYEKL. V lost 0 bases to trimming and J lost 6 bases; unmatched junction nucleotides: 8. The CDR3 is 15 residues long. The CDR3 here is CASSQESGDRGEQYF. The CDR3 DNA reads TGCGCCAGCAGCCAAGAAAGCGGGGACCGCGGCGAGCAGTACTTC.

The V call is TRBV4-1, the J call TRBJ1-4; 8 bases are a match to TRBD1. The CDR3 is 15 residues long. V dropped 2 bases and J dropped 5; count of bases not matched to a gene: 4. Germline values: CDR1 MGHRA, CDR2 YSYEKL. The CDR3 DNA follows: TGCGCCAGCAGCCAACAGGGGGCGTGGAATGAAAAACTGTTTTTT. It translates to CASSQQGAWNEKLFF.

This sequence joins TRBV10-1 and TRBJ2-3, with TRBD1 matching over 7 bases. The CDR3 covers 15 residues. V dropped 4 bases and J dropped 3; count of bases not matched to a gene: 7. Germline V gene data show CDR1 as WNHNN and CDR2 as SYGVQD (reference sequence). CDR3 in DNA: TGCGCCAGCAGTGGAGGGGGCGGATTAACAGATACGCAGTATTTT. Protein sequence: CASSGGGGLTDTQYF.

The genes are TRBV19 and TRBJ1-1, with 7 bases identical to TRBD1. This CDR3 is built from 13 residues. V lost 5 bases to trimming and J lost 7 bases; unmatched junction nucleotides: 7. The V gene's germline CDR1 is LNHDA and CDR2 SQIVND (reference sequence). As DNA, the CDR3 is TGTGCCAGTAGTTTCCGGGACAGCGGTGAAGCTTTCTTT. It codes for CASSFRDSGEAFF.

The chain combines TRBV4-2 with TRBJ1-2; D possibly corresponds to TRBD1 (5 bases). In germline, CDR1 is LGHNA, CDR2 YNFKEQ. The CDR3 runs to 15 residues. V was pared by 0 bases and J by 3 bases, with 11 bases between. In DNA form, the CDR3 reads TGTGCCAGCAGCCAAGATCCGGGGGAGTACTATGGCTACACCTTC. Its translation is CASSQDPGEYYGYTF.

The chain couples TRBV10-1 to TRBJ1-2, with TRBD1 identical over 7 bases. Unmatched junction bases numbered 7, after V lost 6 bases and J lost 6 bases. This CDR3 is built from 13 residues. CDR1 is WNHNN and CDR2 is SYGVQD in the germline V gene (reference sequence). The CDR3 spells CASSSGGTDGYTF. In DNA, the CDR3 is TGCGCCAGCAGCTCCGGTGGGACAGATGGCTACACCTTC.

The genes are TRBV9 and TRBJ1-4; weak D call: TRBD1 (6 bases). Looked up from germline, CDR1 is SGDLS and CDR2 is YYNGEE. The CDR3 is made up of 15 amino acids. The germline V and J ends were trimmed by 1 base and 7 bases, with 14 bases remaining between them. The DNA for the CDR3 is TGTGCCAGCAGCGTACAGGGGTTAGTCGGTGAAAAACTGTTTTTT. Its protein product is CASSVQGLVGEKLFF.

The chain employs TRBV10-1 and TRBJ2-3; 11 bases match TRBD2. This CDR3 comprises 16 residues. V lost 8 bases, J lost 2 bases, and 9 bases stayed unmatched. Germline loops: CDR1 WNHNN, CDR2 SYGVQD (reference sequence). The DNA for the CDR3 is TGCGCCAGCCGCCCGGGACTAGCGGACCACACAGATACGCAGTATTTT. Translating gives CASRPGLADHTDTQYF.

This rearrangement joins TRBV11-2 to TRBJ2-1; D might be TRBD2 (6 bases). The CDR3 runs to 12 residues. In germline, CDR1 is SGHAT, CDR2 FQNNGV. V lost 6 bases and J lost 5, with 8 bases in between. DNA of the CDR3: TGTGCCAGCAGTCGGACTAACAATGAGCAGTTCTTC. Translating gives CASSRTNNEQFF.

This clone was recorded once. The chain employs TRBV24-1 and TRBJ2-1; weak D call: TRBD2 (5 bases). V shed 4 bases and J shed 4 bases, with 13 bases lying between them. The CDR3 spans 15 residues. Germline lookup yields CDR1 KGHDR and CDR2 SFDVKD. The CDR3 nucleotides read TGTGCCACCAGTGACCCCGACCGGACTTACAATGAGCAGTTCTTC. Translated, it gives CATSDPDRTYNEQFF.

The chain carries TRBV19 and TRBJ2-2; 10 bases are shared with TRBD1. This CDR3 has 15 amino acids. Trimming cost V 7 bases and J 4 bases; bases outside gene matches: 6. Germline-derived CDR1 and CDR2 are LNHDA and SQIVND (reference sequence). As DNA, the CDR3 is TGTGCCAGTATTCGGGGACAGGGGAGCACCGGGGAGCTGTTTTTT. Protein: CASIRGQGSTGELFF.

The rearrangement uses TRBV25-1 and TRBJ2-5, with 8 bases identical to TRBD2. The V gene end was trimmed by 5 bases and the J gene end by 5 bases; junction bases not matched to a gene: 7. Germline-derived CDR1 and CDR2 are MGHDK and SYGVNS. The CDR3 is 14 amino acids. CDR3 residues: CASSRGGGKETQYF. Written as DNA, the CDR3 is TGTGCCAGCAGTCGGGGGGGAGGGAAGGAGACCCAGTACTTC.

This chain uses TRBV5-4 with TRBJ2-7; 9 nucleotides agree with TRBD1. Germline V CDR1 and CDR2: SGHNT, YYREEE (reference sequence). J lost 3 bases, V lost 4 bases, and 5 bases had no gene match. CDR3 length: 14 amino acids. The CDR3 loop is CASSPGTGFYEQYF. CDR3 bases: TGTGCCAGCAGCCCGGGGACAGGGTTCTACGAGCAGTACTTC. The variable domain in full, with the rest retrieved from reference TRBV5-4 and TRBJ2-7, is ETGVTQSPTHLIKTRGQQVTLRCSSQSGHNTVSWYQQALGQGPQFIFQYYREEENGRGNFPPRFSGLQFPNYSSELNVNALELDDSALYLCASSPGTGFYEQYFGPGTRLTVT.

The chain is built from TRBV10-1 and TRBJ2-3, with 8 positions matching TRBD2. The germline gives CDR1 WNHNN, CDR2 SYGVQD (reference sequence). The CDR3 runs 13 residues. With V trimmed by 3 bases and J by 15 bases, 11 bases remained unmatched. The CDR3: CASSDSSGGPRYF. The CDR3 region has the DNA TGCGCCAGCAGTGACTCCAGCGGGGGCCCGCGTTATTTT.

This sequence joins TRBV30 and TRBJ2-1; a weak D match, TRBD1 (7 bases). V was clipped by 0 bases and J by 8 bases, with 17 bases between them. The CDR3 extends over 15 amino acids. Germline V gives CDR1 GTSNPN, CDR2 SVGIG (reference sequence). CDR3 in amino acids: CAWSVPWQGGDEQFF. CDR3 coding DNA: TGTGCCTGGAGTGTACCCTGGCAGGGGGGTGATGAGCAGTTCTTC.

In nucleotides, the CDR3 is TGTGCTAGTGCCGGGACTAGCGGGAGTGGAGATGAGCAGTTCTTC. Its protein is CASAGTSGSGDEQFF. This sequence joins TRBV12-5 and TRBJ2-1; 14 positions match TRBD2. CDR3 length: 15 residues. Germline lookup yields CDR1 LGHNT and CDR2 FRNRAP. The ends lost 7 bases at V and 8 bases at J; junction bases unmatched: 7.

This chain joins TRBV18 and TRBJ2-3; D call uncertain. The germline gives CDR1 KGHSH, CDR2 LQKENI. V was pared by 0 bases and J by 5 bases, with 12 bases between. The CDR3 consists of 15 residues. As DNA, the CDR3 is TGTGCCAGCTCACCACCTGCGTTTCATGTAGATACGCAGTATTTT. It specifies CASSPPAFHVDTQYF.

The chain employs TRBV6-6 and TRBJ2-3; 11 bases are a match to TRBD1. This CDR3 region has 19 residues. V shed 5 bases, J shed 1 base, and the junction held 14 bases outside the gene matches. The germline V gene has CDR1 MNHNY and CDR2 SVGAGI (reference sequence). The CDR3 loop reads CASSPLWTGGNYRTDTQYF. The CDR3, as DNA: TGTGCCAGCAGTCCCCTCTGGACAGGGGGCAACTACCGCACAGATACGCAGTATTTT.

The chain uses TRBV24-1 and TRBJ2-5, with TRBD2 as a possible D gene (5 bases). In germline, CDR1 is KGHDR, CDR2 SFDVKD. The CDR3 consists of 13 residues. V was shortened by 6 bases and J by 3 bases, with 10 bases between the two germline ends. CDR3 nucleotide sequence: TGTGCCACCAGTATCCCGGGGAAAGAGACCCAGTACTTC. It yields the protein CATSIPGKETQYF.

The V gene is TRBV6-2 or TRBV6-3, the J gene TRBJ1-2, with D unresolved. The CDR3 runs to 15 residues. The germline V and J ends were trimmed by 6 bases and 4 bases, with 18 bases remaining between them. CDR1 and CDR2 from the germline V gene are MNHEY and SVGEGT. CDR3 DNA sequence: TGTGCCAGCAGCCCCCCCATGACTCTCATCTATGGCTACACCTTC. This encodes CASSPPMTLIYGYTF.

This chain joins TRBV28 and TRBJ2-5, with D tentatively TRBD2 (7 bases). Trimming pared 2 bases from V and 4 bases from J, leaving 11 bases between. The germline V gene encodes CDR1 MDHEN and CDR2 SYDVKM. CDR3 size: 14 residues. CDR3 sequence: CASSLAGGRETQYF. The CDR3 nucleotides are TGTGCCAGCAGTTTAGCCGGGGGGCGAGAGACCCAGTACTTC.

Remarks on this clone: The germline gene is not matched at one end of the junction; a read error may be the cause. The sample contains more than one DNA sequence encoding this CDR3. This sequence joins TRBV4-2 and TRBJ2-7; tentatively, D is TRBD2 (6 bases). CDR3 length: 14 residues. CDR1 and CDR2 (germline): LGHNA, YNFKEQ. The CDR3 DNA reads TGTGCCAGCAGTCAAGGGACTCGCTCCTACGAGCAGTACTTC. As protein: CASSQGTRSYEQYF.

The V gene is TRBV5-6, the J gene TRBJ2-7; 10 nucleotides align to TRBD1. Germline CDR1 reads SGHDT; CDR2 reads YYEEEE. The CDR3 consists of 15 residues. V dropped 4 bases and J dropped 4; count of bases not matched to a gene: 8. The CDR3 here is CASSPGQGIEYEQYF. For the CDR3, the DNA is TGTGCCAGCAGCCCGGGACAGGGGATCGAGTACGAGCAGTACTTC.

About this clone: Other nucleotide sequences in the sample specify the same CDR3. The chain has TRBV2 and TRBJ2-7; 7 positions agree with TRBD1. There are 13 residues in the CDR3. The V gene end was trimmed by 4 bases and the J gene end by 2 bases; junction bases not matched to a gene: 2. In germline, CDR1 is SNHLY, CDR2 FYNNEI. The CDR3 sequence: CASSVGGPYEQYF. The CDR3 bases are TGTGCCAGCAGTGTAGGGGGCCCCTACGAGCAGTACTTC.

The gene calls are TRBV5-4 and TRBJ1-2; D remains ambiguous. V shed 5 bases and J shed 4 bases, with 3 bases lying between them. The CDR3 consists of 10 residues. The V gene's germline CDR1 is SGHNT and CDR2 YYREEE (reference sequence). Here the CDR3 DNA reads TGTGCCAGCAGAGCCTATGGCTACACCTTC. It yields the protein CASRAYGYTF.

CDR3 sequence (DNA): TGTGCCAGCAGCCCACTTCAAGTAAACACTGAAGCTTTCTTT. It specifies CASSPLQVNTEAFF. The genes are TRBV6-2 or TRBV6-3 and TRBJ1-1; D is unclear. V lost 6 bases and J 2 bases, leaving 13 bases between the germline ends. Germline values: CDR1 MNHEY, CDR2 SVGEGT. This CDR3 comprises 14 residues.